Reported below is one T cell receptor (beta chain). CDR3 length: 15 amino acids. The germline V gene has CDR1 WNHNN and CDR2 SYGVQD (reference sequence). V was pared by 9 bases and J by 3 bases, with 8 bases of the junction left unmatched. Authors' methods: Nucleated cell counts were estimated from reference gene primer amplification. Sequencing used immunoSEQ multiplex PCR; TCRdb keeps in-frame clones, though not all of them. D and trimming were read from the DNA, whereas the V and J calls and clone size are those reported in that table. The data contain about 64,000 clones, approximately 85% of them singletons. This sample was included in a study of blood T cell repertoires in COVID-19. In the study overall: Material from acute and convalescent COVID-19 was sourced from the United States, Italy and Spain. PBMCs, B-cell-depleted T cells, or T cells provided the cDNA or gDNA that made up the material.

The chain joins TRBV10-1 to TRBJ2-2; 9 bases agree with TRBD1. The specimen was peripheral blood. The TCR sequence derives from a human donor in a cohort sampled during active COVID-19. The DNA for the CDR3 is TGCGCCAGACCGGGACAGGGTTGGGACACCGGGGAGCTGTTTTTT. As protein: CARPGQGWDTGELFF.